Following are 21 T cell receptor beta chains from one sample sequenced in a study of T cell responses to AZD1222 COVID-19 vaccine. Sequencing used immunoSEQ multiplex PCR; TCRdb keeps in-frame clones, though not all of them. The sample has more than 80,000 clones; 91% are singletons. The sample here was peripheral blood, taken 28 days after the second AZD1222 dose. The receptors stem from an adult who received the AZD1222 COVID-19 vaccine.

The chain links TRBV19 to TRBJ1-2; unclear D gene. This CDR3 is 13 amino acids long. Germline CDR1 LNHDA, CDR2 SQIVND (reference sequence). V lost 5 bases, J lost 11 bases, and 18 bases lay in between. DNA of the CDR3: TGTGCCAGTAGTCCCGCATCCCCCTGGGCATACACCTTC. Protein: CASSPASPWAYTF. Variable domain in full (rest from reference TRBV19 and TRBJ1-2): DGGITQSPKYLFRKEGQNVTLSCEQNLNHDAMYWYRQDPGQGLRLIYYSQIVNDFQKGDIAEGYSVSREKKESFPLTVTSAQKNPTAFYLCASSPASPWAYTFGSGTRLTVV.

The rearrangement links TRBV28 to TRBJ1-6, with 8 bases matching TRBD1. Per germline, CDR1 MDHEN and CDR2 SYDVKM. After removal of 6 bases from V and 7 bases from J, the junction contained 5 bases not matched to a gene. The CDR3 length is 14 residues. The CDR3 is CASSKTGVNSPLHF. CDR3 DNA: TGTGCCAGCAGCAAGACAGGGGTGAATTCACCCCTCCACTTT.

The CDR3 loop reads CASSFGQQPQHF. CDR3 nucleotides: TGTGCCAGCAGCTTCGGGCAGCAGCCCCAGCATTTT. V gene TRBV7-9 combines with J gene TRBJ1-5; D uncertain. This CDR3 contains 12 residues. Trimming took off 3 bases at V and 7 bases at J, with 7 bases between the two ends. CDR1 and CDR2 from the germline V gene are SEHNR and FQNEAQ (reference sequence).

The chain combines TRBV28 with TRBJ2-7, with D perhaps TRBD1 (6 bases). V lost 5 bases and J lost 1, with 21 bases in between. Germline CDR1 is MDHEN and CDR2 is SYDVKM. The CDR3 is 17 residues long. The CDR3, as DNA: TGTGCCAGCAGTCCCCCCCTGGGGGCGGGCTCGTCCTACGAGCAGTACTTC. Protein sequence: CASSPPLGAGSSYEQYF.

J is TRBJ1-2 and V is TRBV5-1; TRBD1 might be the D (5 bases). The CDR3 spans 16 residues. V was shortened by 0 bases and J by 7 bases, with 19 bases between the two germline ends. Germline CDR1 reads SGHRS; CDR2 reads YFSETQ. The CDR3: CASSLATGAGWIGYTF. The CDR3, as DNA: TGCGCCAGCAGCTTGGCCACGGGTGCAGGGTGGATTGGCTACACCTTC.

The CDR3 nucleotides read TGTGCCAGCAGCGTAGAGGGTAGGGATGGAGGCTACACCTTC. Translating gives CASSVEGRDGGYTF. V usage is TRBV9 and J usage is TRBJ1-2; D unresolved. Germline assignment: CDR1 SGDLS and CDR2 YYNGEE. Trimming cost V 0 bases and J 8 bases, with 14 bases left between them. CDR3 length: 14 amino acids.

Only a few counts were recorded for this clone. The chain joins TRBV21-1 to TRBJ1-3; TRBD1 is the table's D call and was not checked against the DNA. TRBV21-1 is noted as a pseudogene. This CDR3 comprises 21 residues. This chain's CDR3 is CASSKIVITTTETGPRDTIYF. CDR3 DNA sequence: TGTGCCAGCAGCAAAATCGTCATAACGACAACCGAAACTGGACCCAGGGACACCATATATTTT.

CDR3 sequence reads: CASSVTGDPSGNTIYF. In nucleotides, the CDR3 is TGTGCCAGCAGTGTTACAGGCGACCCCTCTGGAAACACCATATATTTT. The V gene is TRBV9, the J gene TRBJ1-3, with D possibly being TRBD1 (5 bases). Germline assignment: CDR1 SGDLS and CDR2 YYNGEE. With 5 bases removed from V and 0 bases from J, the gap between germline ends came to 15 bases. There are 16 residues in the CDR3.

The chain employs TRBV7-2 and TRBJ2-6, with 11 bases lining up with TRBD2. Looked up from germline, CDR1 is SGHTA and CDR2 is FQGNSA. V dropped 5 bases and J dropped 0; count of bases not matched to a gene: 6. The CDR3 covers 18 residues. The CDR3: CASSARLAGSSGANVLTF. The CDR3 nucleotides read TGTGCCAGCAGCGCTAGACTAGCGGGAAGCTCTGGGGCCAACGTCCTGACTTTC.

The gene calls are TRBV21-1 and TRBJ1-1. TRBV21-1 is designated a pseudogene. The CDR3 contains 18 residues. The CDR3 region is CASSARASFLSMNTEAFF. DNA for the CDR3: TGTGCCAGCAGCGCCCGGGCGTCGTTCTTATCTATGAACACTGAAGCTTTCTTT.

The chain recombines TRBV7-9 with TRBJ1-1; 7 bases match TRBD1. The germline CDR1 and CDR2 sequences are SEHNR and FQNEAQ (reference sequence). The CDR3 length is 15 residues. Unmatched junction bases numbered 5, after V lost 4 bases and J lost 0 bases. CDR3 amino acids: CASSSQGYMNTEAFF. The CDR3, as DNA: TGTGCCAGCAGCTCACAGGGGTATATGAACACTGAAGCTTTCTTT. The full variable domain, with the rest looked up from reference TRBV7-9 and TRBJ1-1, is DTGVSQNPRHKITKRGQNVTFRCDPISEHNRLYWYRQTLGQGPEFLTYFQNEAQLEKSRLLSDRFSAERPKGSFSTLEIQRTEQGDSAMYLCASSSQGYMNTEAFFGQGTRLTVV.

The chain is built from TRBV28 and TRBJ1-1; D uncertain. Germline-derived CDR1 and CDR2 are MDHEN and SYDVKM. This CDR3 contains 15 residues. Trimming removed 10 bases at V and 0 bases at J, with 18 bases between. The CDR3 protein is CATFHSGKMNTEAFF. CDR3 sequence (DNA): TGTGCCACATTTCACAGCGGGAAAATGAACACTGAAGCTTTCTTT.

This rearrangement joins TRBV10-3 to TRBJ2-1; the D gene is possibly TRBD1 (6 bases). This CDR3 has 13 amino acids. Trimming stripped 8 bases from V and 5 bases from J, with 13 bases between. Germline lookup yields CDR1 ENHRY and CDR2 SYGVKD. The CDR3 DNA reads as TGTGCCATCGGCAAGGGACACGACAATGAGCAGTTCTTC. Protein sequence: CAIGKGHDNEQFF.

This clone was found a few times. The V and J genes are TRBV2 and TRBJ1-1; D ambiguous. Germline-derived CDR1 and CDR2 are SNHLY and FYNNEI. With 2 bases removed from V and 2 bases from J, the gap between germline ends came to 12 bases. The CDR3 length is 15 residues. This chain's CDR3 is CASSESRTSNTEAFF. Here the CDR3 DNA reads TGTGCCAGCAGTGAATCCCGGACGAGCAACACTGAAGCTTTCTTT.

The chain is built from TRBV7-2 and TRBJ2-1; the match to TRBD2 covers 8 bases. J lost 8 bases, V lost 6 bases, and 12 bases had no gene match. Germline loops: CDR1 SGHTA, CDR2 FQGNSA. CDR3 length: 15 amino acids. The CDR3 DNA is TGTGCCAGCAGTCGATCTGCGGGGGGCGGGGATGAGCAGTTCTTC. It encodes CASSRSAGGGDEQFF.

The gene calls are TRBV7-9 and TRBJ1-2, with 9 bases that match TRBD1. The CDR3 is made up of 13 amino acids. The V segment lost 5 bases and the J segment 4 bases; nucleotides outside the gene matches: 2. CDR1 and CDR2 from the germline V gene are SEHNR and FQNEAQ (reference sequence). This CDR3 is CASSMTGGYGYTF. CDR3 bases: TGTGCCAGCAGCATGACAGGGGGCTATGGCTACACCTTC.

J is TRBJ2-7 and V is TRBV4-1; D call uncertain. The CDR3 has 13 amino acids. The V end lost 6 bases, the J end lost 1 base, and 10 bases lay between the germline ends. Looked up from germline, CDR1 is MGHRA and CDR2 is YSYEKL. DNA of the CDR3: TGCGCCAGCAGTCGTACACGATCCTACGAGCAGTACTTC. Protein sequence: CASSRTRSYEQYF.

This chain connects TRBV28 to TRBJ1-1, with a weak D call TRBD1 (5 bases). The CDR3 totals 12 residues. V was pared by 2 bases and J by 4 bases, with 5 bases between. CDR1 is MDHEN, CDR2 SYDVKM, per germline. CDR3 loop: CASSLQGTEAFF. Written as DNA, the CDR3 is TGTGCCAGCAGTTTACAGGGCACTGAAGCTTTCTTT.

The table lists this clone with a count of one. This chain links TRBV6-5 with TRBJ1-4; TRBD1 might be the D (5 bases). CDR3 size: 15 residues. The V end was cut by 0 bases, the J end by 8 bases, with 13 bases between. Germline CDR1 MNHEY, CDR2 SVGAGI. The CDR3 DNA reads TGTGCCAGCAGTTACTCGATTGGGGGAGGCGAAAAACTGTTTTTT. Its protein is CASSYSIGGGEKLFF.

This chain links TRBV5-5 with TRBJ2-7; 7 bases match TRBD2. The CDR3 loop spans 14 amino acids. V lost 2 bases and J lost 2; bases outside the gene matches: 4. Germline V gene data show CDR1 as SGHKS and CDR2 as YYEKEE (reference sequence). The CDR3 reads CASSLGLGTYEQYF. CDR3 coding DNA: TGTGCCAGCAGCTTAGGACTAGGTACCTACGAGCAGTACTTC.

This clone showed up just once. V and J are TRBV6-2 or TRBV6-3 and TRBJ2-6, with D possibly being TRBD1 (5 bases). Germline V gene data show CDR1 as MNHEY and CDR2 as SVGEGT. This CDR3 has 18 amino acids. The V gene lost 2 bases and the J gene lost 2 bases, with 16 bases spanning the gap. The CDR3 nucleotides read TGTGCCAGCAGTTACGGTCAGGGAAGGTTCGCTGGGGCCAACGTCCTGACTTTC. The encoded protein is CASSYGQGRFAGANVLTF.